The T cell receptor beta chain described here comes from a study of blood T cell repertoires in COVID-19. Background on the study: Samples came from the United States, Italy and Spain, spanning acute and convalescent COVID-19.

Germline CDR1 SGHDN, CDR2 FVKESK. The CDR3 loop spans 17 amino acids. J was trimmed by 2 bases and V by 4 bases; bases with no gene match: 9. Clones were read by immunoSEQ multiplex PCR, and TCRdb kept only the in-frame ones, dropping some. The data show around 300,000 clones, 85% to 90% seen once. Sequencing was performed on PBMCs or T cells enriched from blood (not recorded which). This receptor was taken from a woman between 18 and 29 years old who had recovered from COVID-19. The chain is built from TRBV14 and TRBJ1-1; 11 bases match TRBD1. The CDR3 is CASSLWTGGRGNTEAFF. CDR3 nucleotide sequence: TGTGCCAGCAGCCTCTGGACAGGGGGCCGAGGAAACACTGAAGCTTTCTTT.